The sequence of this TCR beta chain was determined in a study of tumor-infiltrating lymphocytes in localized non-small cell lung cancer. Broader study findings: Recurrence-free survival showed no association with tumor T-cell fraction. TCR sequencing covered a subset of patients with enough tissue.

Of note for this clone: Its antigen is unidentified.

The repertoire was sequenced with immunoSEQ multiplex PCR; TCRdb's copy has only in-frame clones and lacks some. Here the sample spans tens of thousands of clones, around 67% being singletons. The CDR3 loop spans 14 amino acids. Germline CDR1 SGHAT, CDR2 FQNNGV. Trimming removed 7 bases from V and 4 bases from J, with 15 bases in between. This receptor was identified in a human donor with non-small cell lung cancer. Sequencing used lung tumor tissue. The chain couples TRBV11-2 to TRBJ2-3, with D possibly being TRBD2 (5 bases). The CDR3 nucleotides are TGTGCCAGCAACCCATCCGGGGTTTCAGATACGCAGTATTTT. The encoded protein is CASNPSGVSDTQYF. The full variable domain, in which reference TRBV11-2 and TRBJ2-3 provide the parts outside the CDR3, is EAGVAQSPRYKIIEKRQSVAFWCNPISGHATLYWYQQILGQGPKLLIQFQNNGVVDDSQLPKDRFSAERLKGVDSTLKIQPAKLEDSAVYLCASNPSGVSDTQYFGPGTRLTVL.